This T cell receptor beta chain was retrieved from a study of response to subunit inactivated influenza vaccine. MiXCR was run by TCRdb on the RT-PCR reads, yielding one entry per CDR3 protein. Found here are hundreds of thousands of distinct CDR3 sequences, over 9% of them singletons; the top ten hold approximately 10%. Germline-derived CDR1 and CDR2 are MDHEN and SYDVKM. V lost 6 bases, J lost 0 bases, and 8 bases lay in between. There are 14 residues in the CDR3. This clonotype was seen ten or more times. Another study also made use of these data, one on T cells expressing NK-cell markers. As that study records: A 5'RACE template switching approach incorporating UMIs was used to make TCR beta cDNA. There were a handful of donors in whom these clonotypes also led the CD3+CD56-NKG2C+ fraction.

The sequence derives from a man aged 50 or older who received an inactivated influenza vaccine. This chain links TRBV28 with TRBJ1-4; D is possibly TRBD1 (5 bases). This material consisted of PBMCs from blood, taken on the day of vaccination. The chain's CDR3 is CASRPQATNEKLFF. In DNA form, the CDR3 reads TGTGCCAGCAGACCACAGGCAACTAATGAAAAACTGTTTTTT.